This T cell receptor beta chain was sequenced during a study of blood T cell repertoires in COVID-19 (TCRdb year 2020). For the study in its entirety: Collaborator samples came from the United States, Italy and Spain and covered acute and convalescent phases of COVID-19. The material from the prospective study consisted of cDNA or gDNA derived from T cells, B-cell-depleted T cells, or PBMCs. The dataset comprised deeply sampled blood TCRbeta repertoires from subjects exposed to, actively infected with, or recovered from COVID-19. The repertoires were released in a freely available public database meant as a resource for research on the immune response to SARS-CoV-2. The samples were drawn from two sources: the first 160 participants of the ongoing ImmuneRACE study, and 1,200 or so subjects contributed by 6 global collaborators. The sample metadata nearly always contained a de-identified subject ID, COVID-19 status, age in years and sex. Where available, HLA class I and class II types were taken from metadata supplied by the sample provider and were not determined by assay-based typing.

The research as a whole found: How much clinical and demographic metadata was included differed by source and by participant, and the metadata was provided uncurated.

The CDR3, from cysteine to phenylalanine, totals 14 residues. Only the CDR3 portion is preserved as DNA: 42 bases, with reading frame beginning at the first base. Trimming costs V 2 bases and J 2 bases, and their ends lie 10 bases apart. CDR1 and CDR2 are read off the germline V gene (reference sequence) as SGHKS and YYEKEE. The immunoSEQ Assay, a bias-controlled multiplex PCR, was used to amplify TCRbeta CDR3 regions from genomic DNA. The authors' pipeline ran thus. Nucleated cell counts per sample were estimated from amplification of reference gene primers within the assay. To quantify the absolute abundance of each unique TCRbeta CDR3 rearrangement, sequence reads were collapsed and filtered. For each sample, productive Simpson clonality was calculated as the square root of Simpson's diversity index over productive rearrangements. In its TCRdb copy, this immuneACCESS table keeps in-frame sequences only and misses some clones. Where compared with another copy, unresolved V genes explain less than half of these, and the others have no known cause. V and J calls and clone size are copied from that table; D and trimming were computed from the DNA. The sample table records over 120,000 clones; approximately 80% of these occur just once. The ten largest clones represent around 4.8% of the sample.

Each collaborating institution followed its own protocols to collect whole blood in K2EDTA tubes. For TCRbeta analysis, collaborators shipped samples as frozen whole blood, isolated PBMCs, or DNA extracted from either of those sample types. With regard to this clone: Its antigen is unknown. No much larger clone is present one base from it, and per-base qualities are unavailable.

This clonotype originated in a human donor in a cohort sampled during active COVID-19. Sample: peripheral blood. The V and J genes are TRBV5-5 and TRBJ1-2, and perhaps TRBD1 as D gene, on 5 matching bases. In nucleotides, the sequence is TGTGCCAGCAGCTTAGTACAGGCAAACTATGGCTACACCTTC. The resulting protein is CASSLVQANYGYTF. Full variable domain (CDR3 extended with the reference TRBV5-5 and TRBJ1-2 proteins): DAGVTQSPTHLIKTRGQQVTLRCSPISGHKSVSWYQQVLGQGPQFIFQYYEKEERGRGNFPDRFSARQFPNYSSELNVNALLLGDSALYLCASSLVQANYGYTFGSGTRLTVV.